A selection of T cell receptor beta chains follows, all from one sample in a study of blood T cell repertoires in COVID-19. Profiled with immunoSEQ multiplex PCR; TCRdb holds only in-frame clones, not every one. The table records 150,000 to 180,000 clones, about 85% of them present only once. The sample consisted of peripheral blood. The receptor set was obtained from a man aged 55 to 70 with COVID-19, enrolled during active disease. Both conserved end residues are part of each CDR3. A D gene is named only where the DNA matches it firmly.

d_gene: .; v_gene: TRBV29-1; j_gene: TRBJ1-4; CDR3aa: CSAEGNVQGGEKLFF; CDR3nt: TGCAGCGCGGAGGGTAATGTCCAGGGTGGTGAAAAACTGTTTTTT
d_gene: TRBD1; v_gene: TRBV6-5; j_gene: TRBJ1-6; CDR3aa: CASRLPGQNNSPLHF; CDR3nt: TGTGCCAGCAGACTACCGGGACAGAATAATTCACCCCTCCACTTT
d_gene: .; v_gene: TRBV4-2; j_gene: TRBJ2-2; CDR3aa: CASGSRGNTGELFF; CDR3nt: TGTGCCAGCGGTTCACGAGGGAACACCGGGGAGCTGTTTTTT
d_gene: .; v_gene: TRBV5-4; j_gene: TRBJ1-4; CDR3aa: CASSRETSDEKLFF; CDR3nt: TGTGCCAGCAGTCGGGAAACCTCAGATGAAAAACTGTTTTTT
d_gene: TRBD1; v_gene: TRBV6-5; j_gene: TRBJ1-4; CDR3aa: CASSALRGPNEKLFF; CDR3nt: TGTGCCAGCAGCGCCTTAAGGGGGCCGAATGAAAAACTGTTTTTT
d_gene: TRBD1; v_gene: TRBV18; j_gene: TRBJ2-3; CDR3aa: CASSGQGSTDTQYF; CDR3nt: TGTGCCAGCTCGGGACAGGGCAGCACAGATACGCAGTATTTT
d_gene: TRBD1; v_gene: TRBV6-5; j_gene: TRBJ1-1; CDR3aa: CASTPGQDRGLGAFF; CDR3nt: TGTGCCAGCACACCGGGACAGGACAGGGGGCTTGGGGCTTTCTTT
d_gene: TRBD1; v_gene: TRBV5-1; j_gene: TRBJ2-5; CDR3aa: CASSLGQGSETQYF; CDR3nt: TGCGCCAGCAGCTTGGGACAGGGTTCGGAGACCCAGTACTTC
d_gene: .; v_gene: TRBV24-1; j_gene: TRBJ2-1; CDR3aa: CATSDLRGTSYNEQFF; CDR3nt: TGTGCCACCAGTGATCTTCGGGGGACGTCCTACAATGAGCAGTTCTTC
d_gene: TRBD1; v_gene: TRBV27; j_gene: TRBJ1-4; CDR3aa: CASSSPQGAATNEKLFF; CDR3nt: TGTGCCAGCAGTTCTCCACAGGGGGCGGCAACTAATGAAAAACTGTTTTTT
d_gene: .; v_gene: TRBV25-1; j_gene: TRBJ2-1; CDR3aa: CASSERDKNHAYNEQFF; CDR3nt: TGTGCCAGCAGTGAACGGGACAAGAATCATGCCTACAATGAGCAGTTCTTC
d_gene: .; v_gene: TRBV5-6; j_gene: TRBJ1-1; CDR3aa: CASSFLQTGNTEAFF; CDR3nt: TGTGCCAGCAGCTTTCTGCAGACAGGGAACACTGAAGCTTTCTTT
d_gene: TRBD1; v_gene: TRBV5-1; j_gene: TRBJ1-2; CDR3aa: CASSLQVSGTAYGYTF; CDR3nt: TGCGCCAGCAGCCTACAAGTCTCCGGGACAGCCTATGGCTACACCTTC
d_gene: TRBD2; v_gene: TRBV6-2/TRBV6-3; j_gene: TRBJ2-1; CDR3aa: CASSPPSGGANEQFF; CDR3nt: TGTGCCAGCAGTCCGCCTAGCGGGGGGGCTAATGAGCAGTTCTTC
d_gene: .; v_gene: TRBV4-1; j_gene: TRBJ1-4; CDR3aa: CASSQGDRTNEKLFF; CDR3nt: TGCGCCAGCAGCCAAGGCGACAGGACTAATGAAAAACTGTTTTTT
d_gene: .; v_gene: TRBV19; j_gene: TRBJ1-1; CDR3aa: CASSIGGGRTEAFF; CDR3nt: TGTGCCAGTAGTATTGGTGGAGGGCGGACTGAAGCTTTCTTT
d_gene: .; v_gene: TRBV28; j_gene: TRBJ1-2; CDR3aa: CASSNRAGYGYTF; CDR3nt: TGTGCCAGCAGTAACAGGGCAGGCTATGGCTACACCTTC
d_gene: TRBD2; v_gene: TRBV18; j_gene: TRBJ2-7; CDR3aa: CASSSLLAERIYEQYF; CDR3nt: TGTGCCAGCTCGTCCTTACTAGCGGAGCGTATCTACGAGCAGTACTTC
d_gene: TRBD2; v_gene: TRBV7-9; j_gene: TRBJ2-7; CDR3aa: CASSLDGGSSYEQYF; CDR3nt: TGTGCCAGCAGCTTAGACGGGGGGAGCTCCTACGAGCAGTACTTC
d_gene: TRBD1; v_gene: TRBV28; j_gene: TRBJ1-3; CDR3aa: CASRRTGGNTIYF; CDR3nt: TGTGCCAGCCGAAGGACAGGCGGAAACACCATATATTTT
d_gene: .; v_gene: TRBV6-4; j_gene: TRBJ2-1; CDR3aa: CASSDSYGGYNEQFF; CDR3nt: TGTGCCAGCAGTGACTCCTACGGTGGCTACAATGAGCAGTTCTTC